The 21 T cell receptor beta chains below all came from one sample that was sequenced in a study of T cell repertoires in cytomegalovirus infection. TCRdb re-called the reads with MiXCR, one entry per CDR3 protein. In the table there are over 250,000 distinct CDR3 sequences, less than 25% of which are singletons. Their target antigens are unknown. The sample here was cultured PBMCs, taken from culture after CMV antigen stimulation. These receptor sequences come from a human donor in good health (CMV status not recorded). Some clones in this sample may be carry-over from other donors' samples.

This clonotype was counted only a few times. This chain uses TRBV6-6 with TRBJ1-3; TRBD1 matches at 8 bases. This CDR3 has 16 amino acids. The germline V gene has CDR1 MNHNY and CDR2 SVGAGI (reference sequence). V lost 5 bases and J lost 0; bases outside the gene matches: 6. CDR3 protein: CASSKGQALSGNTIYF. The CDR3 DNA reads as TGTGCCAGCAGTAAGGGACAGGCGCTCTCTGGAAACACCATATATTTT.

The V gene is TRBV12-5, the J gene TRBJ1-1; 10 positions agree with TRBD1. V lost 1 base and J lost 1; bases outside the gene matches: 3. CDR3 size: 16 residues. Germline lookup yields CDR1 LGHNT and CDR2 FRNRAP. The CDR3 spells CASGLGWDRGNTEAFF. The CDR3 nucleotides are TGTGCTAGTGGTTTGGGATGGGACAGGGGGAACACTGAAGCTTTCTTT.

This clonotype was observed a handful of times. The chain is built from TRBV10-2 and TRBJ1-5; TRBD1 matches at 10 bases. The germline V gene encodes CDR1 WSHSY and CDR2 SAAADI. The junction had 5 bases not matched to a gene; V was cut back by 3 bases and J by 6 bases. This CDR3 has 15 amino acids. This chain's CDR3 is CASSDRTGGGQPQHF. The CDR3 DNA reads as TGCGCCAGCAGTGATAGGACAGGGGGGGGTCAGCCCCAGCATTTT.

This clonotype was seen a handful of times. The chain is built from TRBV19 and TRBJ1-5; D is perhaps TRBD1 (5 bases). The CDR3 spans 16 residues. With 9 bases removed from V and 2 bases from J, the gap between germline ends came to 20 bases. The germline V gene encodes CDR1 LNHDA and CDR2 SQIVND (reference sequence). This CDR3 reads CASSTTWRGGNQPQHF. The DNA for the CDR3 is TGTGCCAGCTCGACCACGTGGAGGGGCGGCAATCAGCCCCAGCATTTT.

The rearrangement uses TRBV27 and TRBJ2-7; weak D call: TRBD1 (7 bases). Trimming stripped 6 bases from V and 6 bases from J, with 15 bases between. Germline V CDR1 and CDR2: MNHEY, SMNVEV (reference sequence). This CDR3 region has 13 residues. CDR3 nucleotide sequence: TGTGCCAGCAGCCTTCGCCAGGGGGGCGAGCAGTACGTC. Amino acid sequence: CASSLRQGGEQYV.

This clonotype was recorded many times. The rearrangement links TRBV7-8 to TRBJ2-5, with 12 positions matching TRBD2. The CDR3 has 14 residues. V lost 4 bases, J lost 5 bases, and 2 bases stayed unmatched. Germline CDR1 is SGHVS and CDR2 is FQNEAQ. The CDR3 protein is CASSSSGRGETQYF. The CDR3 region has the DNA TGTGCCAGCAGCTCTAGCGGGAGGGGGGAGACCCAGTACTTC.

The chain's CDR3 is CASSQEAAGLAYYEQYF. CDR3 nucleotides: TGCGCCAGCAGCCAAGAAGCCGCGGGACTAGCATACTACGAGCAGTACTTC. The rearrangement joins TRBV4-1 to TRBJ2-7; TRBD2 matches at 9 bases. CDR3 size: 17 residues. V was pared by 0 bases and J by 3 bases, with 9 bases of the junction left unmatched. Germline V lookup: CDR1 MGHRA, CDR2 YSYEKL.

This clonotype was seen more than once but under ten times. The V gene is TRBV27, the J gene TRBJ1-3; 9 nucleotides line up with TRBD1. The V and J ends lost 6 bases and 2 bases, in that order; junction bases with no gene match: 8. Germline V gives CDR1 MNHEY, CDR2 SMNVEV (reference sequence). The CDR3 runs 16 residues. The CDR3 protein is CASSKNRDRAGNTIYF. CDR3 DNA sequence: TGTGCCAGCAGCAAGAACCGGGACAGGGCTGGAAACACCATATATTTT.

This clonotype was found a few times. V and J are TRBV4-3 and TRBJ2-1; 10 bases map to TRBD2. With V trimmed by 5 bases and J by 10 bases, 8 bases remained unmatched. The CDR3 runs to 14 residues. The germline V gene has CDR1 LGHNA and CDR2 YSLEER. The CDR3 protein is CASSLGLAEKEQFF. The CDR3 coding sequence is TGCGCCAGCAGCTTAGGACTAGCGGAGAAGGAGCAGTTCTTC.

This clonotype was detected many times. The CDR3 region has the DNA TGTGCCAGCAGCTTGGGGGCGGGCTGGAGCTACACCTTC. Its protein is CASSLGAGWSYTF. The J gene is TRBJ1-2, the V gene TRBV7-2; D is possibly TRBD1 (6 bases). From germline, CDR1 is SGHTA and CDR2 FQGNSA. CDR3 size: 13 residues. Trimming removed 3 bases from V and 9 bases from J, with 14 bases in between.

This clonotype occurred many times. In nucleotides, the CDR3 is TGTGCCAGCAGCCCACATAGGCGAGAGGTCACTGAAGCTTTCTTT. As protein: CASSPHRREVTEAFF. V gene TRBV7-2 combines with J gene TRBJ1-1; D is ambiguous. Germline V gives CDR1 SGHTA, CDR2 FQGNSA. This CDR3 spans 15 amino acids. Trimming pared 5 bases from V and 4 bases from J, leaving 17 bases between.

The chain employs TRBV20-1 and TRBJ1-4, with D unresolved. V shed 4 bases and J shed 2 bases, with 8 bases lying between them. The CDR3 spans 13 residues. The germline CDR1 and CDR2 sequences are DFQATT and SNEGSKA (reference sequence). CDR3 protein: CSAIGRTNEKLFF. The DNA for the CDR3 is TGCAGTGCTATCGGAAGGACTAATGAAAAACTGTTTTTT.

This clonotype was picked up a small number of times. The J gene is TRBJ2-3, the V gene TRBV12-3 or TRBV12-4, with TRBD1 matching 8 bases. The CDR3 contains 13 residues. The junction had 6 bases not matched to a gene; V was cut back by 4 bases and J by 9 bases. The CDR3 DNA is TGTGCCAGCAGTTCCTTGGACAGGGAGACGCAGTATTTT. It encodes CASSSLDRETQYF.

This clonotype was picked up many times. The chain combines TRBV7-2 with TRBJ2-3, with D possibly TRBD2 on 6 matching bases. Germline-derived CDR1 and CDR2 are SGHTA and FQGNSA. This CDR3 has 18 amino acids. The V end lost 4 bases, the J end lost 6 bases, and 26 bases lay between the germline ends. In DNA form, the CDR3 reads TGTGCCAGCAGCTGGGGCCCGGGGCTTAGGGACTTGCCGGATACGCAGTATTTT. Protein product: CASSWGPGLRDLPDTQYF.

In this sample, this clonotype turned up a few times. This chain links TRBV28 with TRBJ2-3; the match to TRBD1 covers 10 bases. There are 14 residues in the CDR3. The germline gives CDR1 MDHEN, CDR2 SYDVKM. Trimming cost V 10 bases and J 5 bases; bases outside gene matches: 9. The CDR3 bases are TGTGCCACCTCCGGACAGGGGGAGGGAGATACGCAGTATTTT. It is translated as CATSGQGEGDTQYF.

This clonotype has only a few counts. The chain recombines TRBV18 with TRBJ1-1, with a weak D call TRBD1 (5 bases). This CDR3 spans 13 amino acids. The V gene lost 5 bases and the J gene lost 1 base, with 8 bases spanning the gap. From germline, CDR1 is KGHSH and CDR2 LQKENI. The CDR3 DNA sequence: TGTGCCAGCTCAGACAGTAGGAACACTGAAGCTTTCTTT. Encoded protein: CASSDSRNTEAFF.

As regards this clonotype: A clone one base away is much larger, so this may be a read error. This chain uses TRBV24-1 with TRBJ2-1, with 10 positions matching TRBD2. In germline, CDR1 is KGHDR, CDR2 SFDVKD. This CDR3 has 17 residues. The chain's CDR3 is CVTSDFIGASGSNEQFF. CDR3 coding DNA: TGTGTCACCAGTGATTTTATCGGGGCTAGCGGGAGTAATGAGCAGTTCTTC.

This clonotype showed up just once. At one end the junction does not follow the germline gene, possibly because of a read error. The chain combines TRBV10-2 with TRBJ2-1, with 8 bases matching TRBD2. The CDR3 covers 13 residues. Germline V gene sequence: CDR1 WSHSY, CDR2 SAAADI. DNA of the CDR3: TGCGACAGCAGTGGTGACGGGAGGGACTCACAGTTCTTC. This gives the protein CDSSGDGRDSQFF.

CDR3 nucleotide sequence: TGTGCCAGCAGCCCAGGGGGGACTGGGGCCAACGTCCTGACTTTC. Its protein is CASSPGGTGANVLTF. The genes are TRBV11-3 and TRBJ2-6; D possibly corresponds to TRBD1 (7 bases). Per the germline V gene, CDR1 is SGHNT and CDR2 is YENEEA. V was clipped by 5 bases and J by 2 bases, with 10 bases between them. There are 15 residues in the CDR3.

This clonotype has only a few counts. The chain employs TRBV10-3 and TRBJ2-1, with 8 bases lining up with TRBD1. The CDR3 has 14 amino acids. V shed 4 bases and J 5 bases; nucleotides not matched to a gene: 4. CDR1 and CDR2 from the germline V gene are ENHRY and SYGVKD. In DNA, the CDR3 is TGTGCCATCAGTGCCAGGGGGCTGAACAATGAGCAGTTCTTC. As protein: CAISARGLNNEQFF.

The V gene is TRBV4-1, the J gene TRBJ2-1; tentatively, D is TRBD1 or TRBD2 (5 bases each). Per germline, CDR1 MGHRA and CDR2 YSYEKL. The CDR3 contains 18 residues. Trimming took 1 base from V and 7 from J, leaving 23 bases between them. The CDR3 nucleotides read TGCGCCAGCAGCCAAGCCCTCCCAGGACAACTAACTAGGAATGAGCAGTTCTTC. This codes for CASSQALPGQLTRNEQFF.